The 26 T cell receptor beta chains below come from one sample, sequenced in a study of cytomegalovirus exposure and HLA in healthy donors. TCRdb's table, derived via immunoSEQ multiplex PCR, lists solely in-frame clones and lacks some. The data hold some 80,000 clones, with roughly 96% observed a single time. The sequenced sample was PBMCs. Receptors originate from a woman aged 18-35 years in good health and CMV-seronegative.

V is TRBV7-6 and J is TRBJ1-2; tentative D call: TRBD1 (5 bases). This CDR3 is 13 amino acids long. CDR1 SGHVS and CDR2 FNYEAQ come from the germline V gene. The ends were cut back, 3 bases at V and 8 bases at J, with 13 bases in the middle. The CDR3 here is CASSFGGGGGYTF. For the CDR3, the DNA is TGTGCCAGCAGCTTCGGGGGGGGTGGAGGCTACACCTTC.

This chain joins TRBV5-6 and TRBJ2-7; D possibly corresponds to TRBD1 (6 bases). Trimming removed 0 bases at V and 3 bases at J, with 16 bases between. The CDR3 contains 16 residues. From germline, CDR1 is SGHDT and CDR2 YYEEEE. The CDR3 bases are TGTGCCAGCAGCTTGGTTTCCGGTTCAGGGGTCTACGAGCAGTACTTC. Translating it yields CASSLVSGSGVYEQYF.

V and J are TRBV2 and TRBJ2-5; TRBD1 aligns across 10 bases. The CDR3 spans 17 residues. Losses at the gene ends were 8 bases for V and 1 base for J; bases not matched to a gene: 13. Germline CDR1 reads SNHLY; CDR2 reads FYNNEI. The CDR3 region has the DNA TGTGCCAGCCCGCCGACAGGGGGCGGGGATACCCAAGAGACCCAGTACTTC. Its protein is CASPPTGGGDTQETQYF.

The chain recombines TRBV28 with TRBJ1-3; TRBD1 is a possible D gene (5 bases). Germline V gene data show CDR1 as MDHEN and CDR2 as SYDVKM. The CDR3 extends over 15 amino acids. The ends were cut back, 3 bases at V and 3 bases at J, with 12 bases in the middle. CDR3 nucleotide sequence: TGTGCCAGCAGTTTCGGTCAGGGCTTTGGAAACACCATATATTTT. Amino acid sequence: CASSFGQGFGNTIYF. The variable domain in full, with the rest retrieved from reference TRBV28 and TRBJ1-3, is DVKVTQSSRYLVKRTGEKVFLECVQDMDHENMFWYRQDPGLGLRLIYFSYDVKMKEKGDIPEGYSVSREKKERFSLILESASTNQTSMYLCASSFGQGFGNTIYFGEGSWLTVV.

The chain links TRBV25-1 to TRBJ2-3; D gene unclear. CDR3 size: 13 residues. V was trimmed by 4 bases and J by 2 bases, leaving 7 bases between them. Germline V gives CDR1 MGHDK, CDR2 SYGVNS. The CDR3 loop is CASSVVSTDTQYF. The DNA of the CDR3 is TGTGCCAGCAGTGTAGTTTCCACAGATACGCAGTATTTT.

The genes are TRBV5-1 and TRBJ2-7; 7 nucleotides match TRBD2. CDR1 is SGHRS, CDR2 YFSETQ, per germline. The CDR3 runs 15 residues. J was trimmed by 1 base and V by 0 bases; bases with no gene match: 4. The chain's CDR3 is CASSLGGRESYEQYF. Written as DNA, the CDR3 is TGCGCCAGCAGCTTGGGTGGGAGGGAATCCTACGAGCAGTACTTC.

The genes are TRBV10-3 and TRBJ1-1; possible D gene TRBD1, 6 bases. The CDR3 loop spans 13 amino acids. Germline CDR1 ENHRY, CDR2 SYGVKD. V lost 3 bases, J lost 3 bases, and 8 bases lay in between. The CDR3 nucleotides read TGTGCCATCAGTGAAGGGACACACACTGAAGCTTTCTTT. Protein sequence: CAISEGTHTEAFF.

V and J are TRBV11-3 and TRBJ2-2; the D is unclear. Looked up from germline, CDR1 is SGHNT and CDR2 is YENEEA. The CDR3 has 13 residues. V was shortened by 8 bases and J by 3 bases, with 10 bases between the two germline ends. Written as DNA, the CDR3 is TGTGCCAGCGGTGGGCGATACACCGGGGAGCTGTTTTTT. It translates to CASGGRYTGELFF.

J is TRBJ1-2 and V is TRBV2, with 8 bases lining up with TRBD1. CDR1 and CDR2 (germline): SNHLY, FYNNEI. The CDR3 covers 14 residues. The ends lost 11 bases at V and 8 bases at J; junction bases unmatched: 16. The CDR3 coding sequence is TGTGCCGGACGAAGTGGACAGGGATCGGTCGGCTACACCTTC. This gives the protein CAGRSGQGSVGYTF. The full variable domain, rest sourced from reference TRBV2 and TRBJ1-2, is EPEVTQTPSHQVTQMGQEVILRCVPISNHLYFYWYRQILGQKVEFLVSFYNNEISEKSEIFDDQFSVERPDGSNFTLKIRSTKLEDSAMYFCAGRSGQGSVGYTFGSGTRLTVV.

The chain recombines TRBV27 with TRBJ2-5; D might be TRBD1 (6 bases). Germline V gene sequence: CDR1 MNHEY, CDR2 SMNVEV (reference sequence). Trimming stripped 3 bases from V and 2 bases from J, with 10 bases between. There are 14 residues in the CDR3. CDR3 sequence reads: CASSFGTPQETQYF. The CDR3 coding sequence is TGTGCCAGCAGTTTCGGGACACCTCAAGAGACCCAGTACTTC.

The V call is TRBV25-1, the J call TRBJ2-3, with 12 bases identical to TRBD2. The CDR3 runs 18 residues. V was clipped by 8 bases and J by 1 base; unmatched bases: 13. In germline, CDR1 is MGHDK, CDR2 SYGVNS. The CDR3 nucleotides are TGTGCCAGCGGGCGGACTAGCGGGAACCCAGGGGGCACAGATACGCAGTATTTT. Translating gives CASGRTSGNPGGTDTQYF.

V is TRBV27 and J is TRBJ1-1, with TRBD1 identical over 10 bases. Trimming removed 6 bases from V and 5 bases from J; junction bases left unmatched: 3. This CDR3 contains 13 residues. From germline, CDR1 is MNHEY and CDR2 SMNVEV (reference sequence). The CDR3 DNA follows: TGTGCCAGCAGCCAGGACAGGGGGACTGAAGCTTTCTTT. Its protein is CASSQDRGTEAFF.

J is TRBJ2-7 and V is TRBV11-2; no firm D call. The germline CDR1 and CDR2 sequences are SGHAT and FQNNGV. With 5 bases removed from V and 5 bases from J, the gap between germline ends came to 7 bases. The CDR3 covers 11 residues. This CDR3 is CASSPSDEQYF. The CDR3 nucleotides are TGTGCCAGCAGCCCCAGCGACGAGCAGTACTTC.

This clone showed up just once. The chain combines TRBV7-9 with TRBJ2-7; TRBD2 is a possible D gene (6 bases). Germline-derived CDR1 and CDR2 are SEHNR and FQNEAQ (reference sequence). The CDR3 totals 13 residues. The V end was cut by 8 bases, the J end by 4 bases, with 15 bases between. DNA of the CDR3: TGTGCCAGCGGCACGGGAGCCACTTACGAGCAGTACTTC. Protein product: CASGTGATYEQYF. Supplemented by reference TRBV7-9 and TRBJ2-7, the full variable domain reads DTGVSQNPRHKITKRGQNVTFRCDPISEHNRLYWYRQTLGQGPEFLTYFQNEAQLEKSRLLSDRFSAERPKGSFSTLEIQRTEQGDSAMYLCASGTGATYEQYFGPGTRLTVT.

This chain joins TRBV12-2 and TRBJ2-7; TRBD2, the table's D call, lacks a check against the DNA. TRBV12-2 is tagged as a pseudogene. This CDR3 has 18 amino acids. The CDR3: CASRSVPSGGPPPHEQYF. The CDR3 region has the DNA TGTGCAAGTCGCTCCGTACCCTCGGGAGGCCCTCCCCCACACGAGCAGTACTTC.

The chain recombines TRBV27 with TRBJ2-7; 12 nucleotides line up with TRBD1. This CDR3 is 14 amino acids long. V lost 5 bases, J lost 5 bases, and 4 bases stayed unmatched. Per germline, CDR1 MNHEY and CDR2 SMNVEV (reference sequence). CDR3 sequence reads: CASSPGTGGNEQYF. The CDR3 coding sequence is TGTGCCAGCAGTCCGGGGACAGGGGGCAACGAGCAGTACTTC.

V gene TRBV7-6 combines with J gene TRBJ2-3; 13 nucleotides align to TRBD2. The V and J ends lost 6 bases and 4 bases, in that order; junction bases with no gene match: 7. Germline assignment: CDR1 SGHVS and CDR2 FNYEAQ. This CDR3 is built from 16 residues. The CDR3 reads CASRKLAGGLADTQYF. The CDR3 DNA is TGTGCCAGCAGAAAACTAGCGGGAGGGCTGGCAGATACGCAGTATTTT.

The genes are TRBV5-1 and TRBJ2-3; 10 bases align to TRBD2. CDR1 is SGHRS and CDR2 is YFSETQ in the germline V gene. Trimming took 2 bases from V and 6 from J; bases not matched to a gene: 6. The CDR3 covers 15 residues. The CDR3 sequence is CASSLSSGRADTQYF. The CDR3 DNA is TGCGCCAGCAGCTTATCTAGCGGGAGAGCGGATACGCAGTATTTT.

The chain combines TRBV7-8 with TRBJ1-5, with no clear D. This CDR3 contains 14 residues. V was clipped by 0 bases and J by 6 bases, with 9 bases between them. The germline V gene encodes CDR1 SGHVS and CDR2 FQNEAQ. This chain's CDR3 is CASSLASWSQPQHF. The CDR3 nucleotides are TGTGCCAGCAGCTTAGCGAGTTGGTCTCAGCCCCAGCATTTT.

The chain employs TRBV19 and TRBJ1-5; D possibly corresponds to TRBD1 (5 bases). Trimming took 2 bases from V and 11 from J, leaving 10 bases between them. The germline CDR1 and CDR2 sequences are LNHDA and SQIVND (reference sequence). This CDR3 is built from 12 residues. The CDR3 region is CASSISPGAQHF. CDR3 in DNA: TGTGCCAGTAGTATATCTCCGGGGGCCCAGCATTTT.

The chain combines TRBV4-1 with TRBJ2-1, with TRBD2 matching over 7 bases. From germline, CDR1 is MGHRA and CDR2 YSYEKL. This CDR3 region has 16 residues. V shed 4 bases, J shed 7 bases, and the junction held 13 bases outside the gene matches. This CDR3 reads CASSPSGTTRGNEQFF. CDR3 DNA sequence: TGCGCCAGCAGCCCAAGCGGGACGACGCGGGGGAATGAGCAGTTCTTC.

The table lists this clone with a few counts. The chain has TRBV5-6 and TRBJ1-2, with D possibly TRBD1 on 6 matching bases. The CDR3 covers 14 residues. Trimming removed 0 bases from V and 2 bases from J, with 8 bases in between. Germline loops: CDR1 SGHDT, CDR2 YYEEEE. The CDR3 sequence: CASSLVQGNYGYTF. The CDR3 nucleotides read TGTGCCAGCAGCTTGGTTCAGGGGAACTATGGCTACACCTTC.

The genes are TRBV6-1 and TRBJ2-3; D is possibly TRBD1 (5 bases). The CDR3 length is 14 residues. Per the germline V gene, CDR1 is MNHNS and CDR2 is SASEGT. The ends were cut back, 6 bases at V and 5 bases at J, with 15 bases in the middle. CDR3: CASRATGSEDTQYF. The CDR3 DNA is TGTGCCAGCAGAGCTACAGGTTCGGAAGATACGCAGTATTTT.

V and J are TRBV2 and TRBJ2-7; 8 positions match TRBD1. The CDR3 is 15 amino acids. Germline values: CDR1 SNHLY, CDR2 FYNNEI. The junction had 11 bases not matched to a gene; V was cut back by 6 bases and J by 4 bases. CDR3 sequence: CASRIPGQVTYEQYF. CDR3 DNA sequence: TGTGCCAGCAGAATTCCGGGACAGGTAACTTACGAGCAGTACTTC.

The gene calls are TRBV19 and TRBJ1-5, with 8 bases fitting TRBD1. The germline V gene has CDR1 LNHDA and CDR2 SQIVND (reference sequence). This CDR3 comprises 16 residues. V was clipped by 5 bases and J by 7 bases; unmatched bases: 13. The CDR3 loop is CASSPPAGGASQPQHF. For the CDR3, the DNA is TGTGCCAGTAGTCCGCCCGCAGGGGGCGCAAGCCAGCCCCAGCATTTT.

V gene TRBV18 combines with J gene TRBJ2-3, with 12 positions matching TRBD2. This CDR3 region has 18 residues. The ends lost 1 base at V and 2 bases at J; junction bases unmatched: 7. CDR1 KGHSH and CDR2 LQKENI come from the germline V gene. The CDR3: CASSPLVGLAGLTDTQYF. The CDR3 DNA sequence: TGTGCCAGCTCACCACTAGTCGGACTAGCGGGACTCACAGATACGCAGTATTTT. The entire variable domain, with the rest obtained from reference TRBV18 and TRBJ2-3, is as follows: NAGVMQNPRHLVRRRGQEARLRCSPMKGHSHVYWYRQLPEEGLKFMVYLQKENIIDESGMPKERFSAEFPKEGPSILRIQQVVRGDSAAYFCASSPLVGLAGLTDTQYFGPGTRLTVL.